These 18 T cell receptor beta chains share one sample of origin, sequenced in a study of identical twins. TCRdb processed the 5' RACE reads anew with MiXCR; each CDR3 protein has one entry. Seen here are a few hundred thousand distinct CDR3 sequences, less than 20% observed once, and the top ten hold 9% to 15%. The sample consisted of naive T cells sorted from blood. The receptors stem from a man aged 50 to 60 in good health.

This clonotype appeared many times. The rearrangement uses TRBV20-1 and TRBJ2-1, with 10 bases fitting TRBD2. The CDR3 has 15 residues. Germline V gene sequence: CDR1 DFQATT, CDR2 SNEGSKA (reference sequence). The ends lost 6 bases at V and 5 bases at J; junction bases unmatched: 10. The CDR3 sequence: CSAQTGTSANNEQFF. The DNA of the CDR3 is TGCAGTGCGCAAACCGGGACTAGCGCTAACAATGAGCAGTTCTTC.

This chain links TRBV7-9 with TRBJ2-7; no clear D gene. V was shortened by 5 bases and J by 1 base, with 12 bases between the two germline ends. Germline loops: CDR1 SEHNR, CDR2 FQNEAQ (reference sequence). There are 14 residues in the CDR3. The CDR3 region has the DNA TGTGCCAGCAGCCCCAGCAGGACGTCCTACGAGCAGTACTTC. Protein product: CASSPSRTSYEQYF.

This clonotype was seen only a few times. The chain employs TRBV6-5 and TRBJ2-7; possibly TRBD2 for D (5 bases). Germline-derived CDR1 and CDR2 are MNHEY and SVGAGI. V lost 0 bases and J lost 3, with 12 bases in between. The CDR3 sequence is 15 residues long. CDR3 sequence: CASSYSPGRGYEQYF. CDR3 nucleotides: TGTGCCAGCAGTTACTCTCCCGGACGGGGCTACGAGCAGTACTTC.

Ten or more counts support this clonotype. The genes are TRBV15 and TRBJ2-1; D is perhaps TRBD1 (5 bases). Trimming shortened V by 0 bases and J by 7 bases, and 16 bases separated the two germline ends. This CDR3 comprises 16 residues. Germline V lookup: CDR1 LNHNV, CDR2 YYDKDF (reference sequence). The CDR3 is CATSRESSEAGNEQFF. CDR3 in DNA: TGTGCCACCAGCAGAGAATCTAGTGAGGCAGGGAATGAGCAGTTCTTC.

The J gene is TRBJ2-2, the V gene TRBV12-3 or TRBV12-4, with TRBD2 matching 8 bases. The CDR3 runs 14 residues. The junction had 4 bases not matched to a gene; V was cut back by 9 bases and J by 1 base. The CDR3 reads CASARGGNTGELFF. CDR3 nucleotides: TGTGCCAGTGCCCGGGGGGGGAACACCGGGGAGCTGTTTTTT.

This clonotype was detected a few times. This chain joins TRBV20-1 and TRBJ2-1; D is possibly TRBD1 (6 bases). V was shortened by 2 bases and J by 4 bases, with 12 bases between the two germline ends. CDR1 is DFQATT and CDR2 is SNEGSKA in the germline V gene (reference sequence). The CDR3 sequence is 14 residues long. The CDR3 nucleotides are TGCAGTGCTAGACAGGGGCGATTTTACAATGAGCAGTTCTTC. It yields the protein CSARQGRFYNEQFF.

The chain couples TRBV20-1 to TRBJ2-2, with 8 bases aligning to TRBD2. CDR1 DFQATT and CDR2 SNEGSKA come from the germline V gene (reference sequence). V was clipped by 0 bases and J by 4 bases; unmatched bases: 13. The CDR3 extends over 18 amino acids. Here the CDR3 DNA reads TGCAGTGCTAGAGACTCGGGACGCGGGGCGGGAGGCACCGGGGAGCTGTTTTTT. Its protein product is CSARDSGRGAGGTGELFF.

A few counts support this clonotype. The V gene is TRBV7-2, the J gene TRBJ1-3; possibly TRBD1 for D (5 bases). V lost 5 bases, J lost 3 bases, and 8 bases lay in between. The CDR3 is made up of 13 amino acids. CDR1 is SGHTA and CDR2 is FQGNSA in the germline V gene. The CDR3 spells CASSRTFGNTIYF. CDR3 DNA sequence: TGTGCCAGCAGCCGGACATTTGGAAACACCATATATTTT.

The chain carries TRBV6-5 and TRBJ2-7, with D tentatively TRBD1 or TRBD2 (5 bases each). V gave up 4 bases and J gave up 0 bases, with 10 bases separating them. Germline values: CDR1 MNHEY, CDR2 SVGAGI. The CDR3 is 14 amino acids. CDR3 in DNA: TGTGCCAGCAGTTCGGGACGGGGCTCCTACGAGCAGTACTTC. This sequence encodes CASSSGRGSYEQYF.

The rearrangement uses TRBV7-9 and TRBJ2-2; perhaps TRBD1 as D (5 bases). V was shortened by 4 bases and J by 0 bases, with 9 bases between the two germline ends. The CDR3 is 15 residues long. CDR1 and CDR2 from the germline V gene are SEHNR and FQNEAQ (reference sequence). The CDR3 coding sequence is TGTGCCAGCAGCTACAGGCTCGCGAACACCGGGGAGCTGTTTTTT. This gives the protein CASSYRLANTGELFF.

This clonotype turned up a few times. The rearrangement joins TRBV11-2 to TRBJ2-3; D possibly corresponds to TRBD1 (5 bases). This CDR3 region has 14 residues. Trimming removed 3 bases from V and 0 bases from J, with 7 bases in between. Germline CDR1 reads SGHAT; CDR2 reads FQNNGV. CDR3 nucleotide sequence: TGTGCCAGCAGCTTGGACATAAGCACAGATACGCAGTATTTT. This encodes CASSLDISTDTQYF.

A few counts support this clonotype. The chain's CDR3 is CASSPDRGDEQFF. In DNA, the CDR3 is TGCGCCAGCAGCCCAGACAGGGGGGATGAGCAGTTCTTC. This chain uses TRBV5-1 with TRBJ2-1; 9 positions match TRBD1. CDR1 SGHRS and CDR2 YFSETQ come from the germline V gene. The V gene end was trimmed by 4 bases and the J gene end by 8 bases; junction bases not matched to a gene: 4. The CDR3 loop spans 13 amino acids.

This clonotype came up many times. The chain is built from TRBV6-2 or TRBV6-3 and TRBJ2-5, with a tentative D call TRBD2 (5 bases). The CDR3 spans 15 residues. V dropped 2 bases and J dropped 3 bases, with 13 bases sitting between them. Looked up from germline, CDR1 is MNHEY and CDR2 is SVGEGT. This CDR3 reads CASSYTWTGKETQYF. CDR3 in DNA: TGTGCCAGCAGTTACACATGGACGGGGAAAGAGACCCAGTACTTC.

This clonotype occurred many times. This chain links TRBV29-1 with TRBJ2-5, with a tentative D call TRBD1 (6 bases). The CDR3 loop spans 11 amino acids. The germline V gene encodes CDR1 SQVTM and CDR2 ANQGSEA. V was clipped by 4 bases and J by 5 bases, with 8 bases between them. CDR3 amino acids: CSVGGRETQYF. In DNA, the CDR3 is TGCAGCGTTGGGGGGCGGGAGACCCAGTACTTC.

In the case of this clonotype: The junction and the germline gene differ at one end; a read error may be behind it. This chain joins TRBV6-1 and TRBJ2-4; a possible D gene is TRBD1 (5 bases). CDR3 length: 13 residues. Germline CDR1 reads MNHNS; CDR2 reads SASEGT. The chain's CDR3 is CASSDFQGAKLTF. The CDR3 DNA reads TGTGCCAGCAGTGATTTTCAGGGCGCAAAATTAACTTTC.

The gene calls are TRBV6-2 or TRBV6-3 and TRBJ1-5; no reliable D call. Trimming left V 6 bases short and J 4 bases short, with 10 bases between. The V gene's germline CDR1 is MNHEY and CDR2 SVGEGT. The CDR3 length is 13 residues. Written as DNA, the CDR3 is TGTGCCAGCAGACTGGACGGGAATCAGCCCCAGCATTTT. Residues: CASRLDGNQPQHF.

The chain joins TRBV10-2 to TRBJ2-1, with D possibly being TRBD2 (5 bases). Germline CDR1 is WSHSY and CDR2 is SAAADI. The CDR3 extends over 13 amino acids. V lost 6 bases and J 7 bases, leaving 13 bases between the germline ends. The CDR3 loop is CASRDIGSNEQFF. CDR3 nucleotides: TGCGCCAGCAGAGACATAGGGAGTAATGAGCAGTTCTTC.

This clonotype was counted a few times. This chain's CDR3 is CASLGQGITYEQYF. The CDR3 nucleotides read TGTGCCAGCCTTGGGCAGGGTATTACCTACGAGCAGTACTTC. This chain uses TRBV6-2 or TRBV6-3 with TRBJ2-7; weak D call: TRBD1 (5 bases). Trimming took off 8 bases at V and 2 bases at J, with 16 bases between the two ends. Germline lookup yields CDR1 MNHEY and CDR2 SVGEGT. The CDR3 has 14 amino acids.